This T cell receptor beta chain came from a study of OX40 agonist ivuxolimab in advanced cancers. Using immunoSEQ multiplex PCR, the repertoire was profiled, and TCRdb retains in-frame clones only, with some absent. Here the sample spans tens of thousands of clones, roughly 85% being singletons. This clone has a single count. This CDR3 has 16 amino acids. Trimming pared 4 bases from V and 9 bases from J, leaving 23 bases between. Germline assignment: CDR1 SGHNT and CDR2 YYREEE (reference sequence). This chain links TRBV5-4 with TRBJ2-1; no definite D call. This TCR was sampled from an adult with an advanced solid tumor such as melanoma, head and neck, liver or kidney cancer. The sample in question was CD4+ or CD8+ T cells sorted from blood, obtained in a trial of the OX40 agonist ivuxolimab. The chain's CDR3 is CASSPALVYRDSEQFF. The CDR3 DNA follows: TGTGCCAGCAGCCCTGCCCTCGTGTATAGAGATAGTGAGCAGTTCTTC.